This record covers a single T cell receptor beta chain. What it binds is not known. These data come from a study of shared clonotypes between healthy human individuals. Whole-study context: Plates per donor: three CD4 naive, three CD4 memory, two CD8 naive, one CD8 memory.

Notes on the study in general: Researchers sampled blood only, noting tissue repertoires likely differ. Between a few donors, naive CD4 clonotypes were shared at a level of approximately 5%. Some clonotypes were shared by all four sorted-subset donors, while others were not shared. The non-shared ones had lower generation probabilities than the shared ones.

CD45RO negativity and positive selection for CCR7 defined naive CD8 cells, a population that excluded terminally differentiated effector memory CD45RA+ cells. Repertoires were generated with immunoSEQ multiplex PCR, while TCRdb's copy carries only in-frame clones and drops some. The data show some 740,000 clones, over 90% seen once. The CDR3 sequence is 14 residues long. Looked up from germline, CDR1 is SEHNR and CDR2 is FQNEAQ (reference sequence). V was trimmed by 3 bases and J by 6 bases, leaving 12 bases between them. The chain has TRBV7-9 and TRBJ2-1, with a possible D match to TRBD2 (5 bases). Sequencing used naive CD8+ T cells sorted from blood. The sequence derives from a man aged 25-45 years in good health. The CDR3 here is CASSLSGSPNEQFF. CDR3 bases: TGTGCCAGCAGCTTGAGTGGGAGTCCCAATGAGCAGTTCTTC. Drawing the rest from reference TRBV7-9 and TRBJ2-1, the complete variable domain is DTGVSQNPRHKITKRGQNVTFRCDPISEHNRLYWYRQTLGQGPEFLTYFQNEAQLEKSRLLSDRFSAERPKGSFSTLEIQRTEQGDSAMYLCASSLSGSPNEQFFGPGTRLTVL.